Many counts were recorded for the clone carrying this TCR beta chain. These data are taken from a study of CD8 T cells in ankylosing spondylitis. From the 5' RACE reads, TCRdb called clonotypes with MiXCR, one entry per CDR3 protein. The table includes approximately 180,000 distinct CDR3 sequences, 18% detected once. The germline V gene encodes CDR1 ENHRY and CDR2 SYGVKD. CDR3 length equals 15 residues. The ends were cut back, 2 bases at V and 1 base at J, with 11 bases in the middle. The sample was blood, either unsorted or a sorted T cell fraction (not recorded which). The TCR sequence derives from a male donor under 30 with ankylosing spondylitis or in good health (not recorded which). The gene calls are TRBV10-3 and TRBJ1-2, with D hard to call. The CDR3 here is CAISEGSGLNYGYTF. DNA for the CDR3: TGTGCCATCAGTGAGGGGTCAGGACTTAACTATGGCTACACCTTC.